This T cell receptor (beta chain) was found in a study of cytomegalovirus exposure and HLA in healthy donors. PCR was performed using 60 Vbeta and 13 Jbeta primers. The assay was immunoSEQ multiplex PCR, and TCRdb's table has in-frame clones only and misses some. Of roughly 80,000 clones listed, 67% are singletons. From germline, CDR1 is SNHLY and CDR2 FYNNEI. The CDR3 is made up of 12 amino acids. V gave up 6 bases and J gave up 1 base, with 6 bases separating them. The sequence came from a woman between 45 and 60 years old in good health and CMV-seropositive. This chain links TRBV2 with TRBJ1-1; D is unresolved. Sample: PBMCs. The CDR3 loop is CASSLWNTEAFF. The CDR3 nucleotides are TGTGCCAGCAGCCTGTGGAACACTGAAGCTTTCTTT.